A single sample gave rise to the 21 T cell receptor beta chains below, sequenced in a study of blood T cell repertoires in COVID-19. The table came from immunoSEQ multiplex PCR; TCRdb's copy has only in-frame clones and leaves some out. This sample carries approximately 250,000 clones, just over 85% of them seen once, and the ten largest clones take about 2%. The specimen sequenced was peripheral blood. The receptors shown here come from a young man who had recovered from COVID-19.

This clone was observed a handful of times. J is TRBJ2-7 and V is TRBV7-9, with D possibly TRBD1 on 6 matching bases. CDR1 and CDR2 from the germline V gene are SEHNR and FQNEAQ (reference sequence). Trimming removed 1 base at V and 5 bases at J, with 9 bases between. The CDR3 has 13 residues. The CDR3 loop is CASSLVRGHEQYF. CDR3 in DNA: TGTGCCAGCAGCTTAGTCAGGGGCCACGAGCAGTACTTC.

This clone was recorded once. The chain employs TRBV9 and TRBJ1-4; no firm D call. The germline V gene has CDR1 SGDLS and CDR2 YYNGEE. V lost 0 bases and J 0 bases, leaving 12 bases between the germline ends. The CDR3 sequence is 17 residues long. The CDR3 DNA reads TGTGCCAGCAGCGTAGAGTCTGTAACAGCAACTAATGAAAAACTGTTTTTT. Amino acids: CASSVESVTATNEKLFF.

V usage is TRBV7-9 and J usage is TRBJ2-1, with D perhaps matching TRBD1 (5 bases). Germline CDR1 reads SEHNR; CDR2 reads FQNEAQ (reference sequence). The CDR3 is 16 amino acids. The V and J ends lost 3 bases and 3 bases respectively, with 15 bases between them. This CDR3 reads CASSFDSQTYYNEQFF. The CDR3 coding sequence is TGTGCCAGCAGCTTTGACAGCCAGACTTACTACAATGAGCAGTTCTTC.

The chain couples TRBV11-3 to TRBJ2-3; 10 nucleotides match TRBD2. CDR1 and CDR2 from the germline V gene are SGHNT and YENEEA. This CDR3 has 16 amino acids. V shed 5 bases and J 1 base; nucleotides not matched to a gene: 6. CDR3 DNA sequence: TGTGCCAGCAGCCGGGTAGCGGGGGGAGGCACAGATACGCAGTATTTT. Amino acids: CASSRVAGGGTDTQYF.

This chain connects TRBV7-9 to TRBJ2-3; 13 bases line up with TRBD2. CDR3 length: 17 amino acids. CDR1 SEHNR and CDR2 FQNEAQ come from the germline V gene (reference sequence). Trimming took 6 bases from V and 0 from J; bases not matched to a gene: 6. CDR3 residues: CASSRTSGGASTDTQYF. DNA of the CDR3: TGTGCCAGCAGTAGGACTAGCGGGGGAGCTAGCACAGATACGCAGTATTTT.

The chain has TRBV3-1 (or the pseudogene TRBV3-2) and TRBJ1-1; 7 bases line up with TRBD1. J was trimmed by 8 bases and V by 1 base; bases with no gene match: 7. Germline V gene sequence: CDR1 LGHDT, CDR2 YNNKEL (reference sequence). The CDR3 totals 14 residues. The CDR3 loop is CASSQVGSTGEAFF. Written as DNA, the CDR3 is TGTGCCAGCAGCCAAGTAGGCTCGACAGGGGAAGCTTTCTTT.

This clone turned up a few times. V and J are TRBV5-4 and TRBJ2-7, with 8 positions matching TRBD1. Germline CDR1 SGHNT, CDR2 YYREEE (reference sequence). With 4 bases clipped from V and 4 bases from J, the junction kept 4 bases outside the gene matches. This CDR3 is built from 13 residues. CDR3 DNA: TGTGCCAGCAGCCCTGGGGACAGGTACGAGCAGTACTTC. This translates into CASSPGDRYEQYF.

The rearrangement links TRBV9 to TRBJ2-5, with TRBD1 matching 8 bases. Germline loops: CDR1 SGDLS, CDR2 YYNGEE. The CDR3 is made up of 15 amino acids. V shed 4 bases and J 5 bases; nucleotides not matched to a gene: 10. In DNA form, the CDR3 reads TGTGCCAGCAGCCCTCTCACCAGACAGGGGGAGACCCAGTACTTC. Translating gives CASSPLTRQGETQYF.

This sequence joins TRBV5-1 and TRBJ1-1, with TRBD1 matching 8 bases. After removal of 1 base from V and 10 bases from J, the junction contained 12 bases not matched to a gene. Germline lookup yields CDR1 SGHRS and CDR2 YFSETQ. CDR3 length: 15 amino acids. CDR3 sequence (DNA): TGCGCCAGCAGCTTGACAGGGGGGCCCGTTTCGGGAGCTTTCTTT. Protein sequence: CASSLTGGPVSGAFF.

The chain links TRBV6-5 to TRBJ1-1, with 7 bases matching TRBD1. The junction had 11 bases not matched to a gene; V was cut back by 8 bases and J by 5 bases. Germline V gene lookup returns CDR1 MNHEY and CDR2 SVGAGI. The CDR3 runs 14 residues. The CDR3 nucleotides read TGTGCCAGCCCATTTGAGGGGGCTTGGACTGAAGCTTTCTTT. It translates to CASPFEGAWTEAFF.

DNA of the CDR3: TGTGCCAGTACCGATTGGGACAGCATATATGGCTACACCTTC. Translated: CASTDWDSIYGYTF. This sequence joins TRBV19 and TRBJ1-2; 7 bases map to TRBD1. With V trimmed by 7 bases and J by 5 bases, 10 bases remained unmatched. The CDR3 covers 14 residues. Germline CDR1 is LNHDA and CDR2 is SQIVND (reference sequence).

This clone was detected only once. CDR3 protein: CATSDSSFSDTQYF. The CDR3 nucleotides read TGTGCCACCAGTGATTCGAGTTTTTCAGATACGCAGTATTTT. The chain carries TRBV24-1 and TRBJ2-3, with D hard to call. Germline loops: CDR1 KGHDR, CDR2 SFDVKD. Trimming shortened V by 2 bases and J by 4 bases, and 9 bases separated the two germline ends. This CDR3 spans 14 amino acids.

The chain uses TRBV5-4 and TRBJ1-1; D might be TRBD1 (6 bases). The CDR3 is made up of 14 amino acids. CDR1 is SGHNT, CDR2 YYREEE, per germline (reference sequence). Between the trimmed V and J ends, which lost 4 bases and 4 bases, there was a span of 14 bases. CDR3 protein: CASSRQVGGTEAFF. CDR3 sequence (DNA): TGTGCCAGCAGCCGACAGGTAGGAGGCACTGAAGCTTTCTTT.

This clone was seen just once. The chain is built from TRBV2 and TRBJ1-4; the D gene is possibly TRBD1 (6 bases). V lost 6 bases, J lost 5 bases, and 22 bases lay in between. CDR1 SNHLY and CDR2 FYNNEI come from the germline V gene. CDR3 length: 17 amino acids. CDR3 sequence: CASRRGAVPSNNEKLFF. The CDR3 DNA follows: TGTGCCAGCAGGCGGGGGGCAGTCCCCAGTAACAATGAAAAACTGTTTTTT.

CDR3 region: CASSTRLDRDEQYF. CDR3 nucleotide sequence: TGTGCCAGCAGCACTCGCCTGGACAGGGACGAGCAGTACTTC. The chain has TRBV9 and TRBJ2-7; TRBD1 matches 8 bases. The V gene's germline CDR1 is SGDLS and CDR2 YYNGEE. The CDR3 contains 14 residues. The V gene end was trimmed by 4 bases and the J gene end by 5 bases; junction bases not matched to a gene: 8.

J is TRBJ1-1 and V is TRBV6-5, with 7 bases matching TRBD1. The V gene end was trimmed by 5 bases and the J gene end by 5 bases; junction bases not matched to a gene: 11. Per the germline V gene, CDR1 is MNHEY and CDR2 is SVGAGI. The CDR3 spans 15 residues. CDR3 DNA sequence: TGTGCCAGCAGTCCGCCGACAGGGAGCCTAACTGAAGCTTTCTTT. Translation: CASSPPTGSLTEAFF.

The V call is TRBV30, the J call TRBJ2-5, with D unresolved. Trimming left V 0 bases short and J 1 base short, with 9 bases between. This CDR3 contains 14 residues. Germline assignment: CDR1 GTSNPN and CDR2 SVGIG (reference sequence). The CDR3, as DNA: TGTGCCTGGAGTGTATCTACAGTCCAAGAGACCCAGTACTTC. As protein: CAWSVSTVQETQYF.

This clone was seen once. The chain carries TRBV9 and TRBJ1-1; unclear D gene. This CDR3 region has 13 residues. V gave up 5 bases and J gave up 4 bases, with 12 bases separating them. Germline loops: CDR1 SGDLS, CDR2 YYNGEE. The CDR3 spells CASSYQERTEAFF. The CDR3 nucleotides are TGTGCCAGCAGTTACCAGGAACGCACTGAAGCTTTCTTT.

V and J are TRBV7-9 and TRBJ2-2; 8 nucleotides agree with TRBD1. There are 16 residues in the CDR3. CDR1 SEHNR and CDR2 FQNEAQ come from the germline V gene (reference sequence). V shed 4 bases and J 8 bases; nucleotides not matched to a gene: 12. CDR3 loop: CASSYRQGRVRGELFF. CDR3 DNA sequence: TGTGCCAGCAGCTACCGACAGGGGCGCGTAAGGGGGGAGCTGTTTTTT.

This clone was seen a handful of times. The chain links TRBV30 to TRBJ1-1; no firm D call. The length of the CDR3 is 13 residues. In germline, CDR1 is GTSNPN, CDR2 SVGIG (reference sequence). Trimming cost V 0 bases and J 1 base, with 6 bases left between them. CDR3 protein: CAWSVRGNTEAFF. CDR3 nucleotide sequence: TGTGCCTGGAGTGTACGAGGGAACACTGAAGCTTTCTTT.

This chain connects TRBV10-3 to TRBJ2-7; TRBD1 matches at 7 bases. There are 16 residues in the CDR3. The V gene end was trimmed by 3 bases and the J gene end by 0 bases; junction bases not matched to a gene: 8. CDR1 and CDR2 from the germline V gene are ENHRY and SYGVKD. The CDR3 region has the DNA TGTGCCATCAGTGATCTAGGGGGCGCGAGCTCCTACGAGCAGTACTTC. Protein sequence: CAISDLGGASSYEQYF.